A single sample gave rise to the 15 T cell receptor beta chains below, sequenced in a study of T cells in localized non-small cell lung cancer. Only in-frame clones appear in the TCRdb table, and some are missing; sequencing was by immunoSEQ multiplex PCR. The sample lists 3,100 or so clones; roughly 22% were seen once. Sequencing used lung tumor tissue, obtained before any cancer treatment. These receptors all come from a man aged 18-49 years with stage II lung adenocarcinoma.

The V gene is TRBV30, the J gene TRBJ2-7; tentative D call: TRBD1 (6 bases). Germline CDR1 reads GTSNPN; CDR2 reads SVGIG (reference sequence). This CDR3 region has 17 residues. V was clipped by 0 bases and J by 3 bases, with 21 bases between them. In nucleotides, the CDR3 is TGTGCCTGGAGTGTAAGGGGGTTTGGCAGATTCAACTACGAGCAGTACTTC. Translation gives CAWSVRGFGRFNYEQYF. The variable domain in full, with the rest retrieved from reference TRBV30 and TRBJ2-7, is SQTIHQWPATLVQPVGSPLSLECTVEGTSNPNLYWYRQAAGRGLQLLFYSVGIGQISSEVPQNLSASRPQDRQFILSSKKLLLSDSGFYLCAWSVRGFGRFNYEQYFGPGTRLTVT.

The rearrangement links TRBV9 to TRBJ1-2, with a possible D match to TRBD1 (6 bases). Germline V CDR1 and CDR2: SGDLS, YYNGEE. Trimming cost V 6 bases and J 8 bases, with 23 bases left between them. This CDR3 contains 15 residues. CDR3 protein: CASTWGHAIPGGYTF. CDR3 nucleotide sequence: TGTGCCAGCACCTGGGGGCATGCTATCCCTGGCGGCTACACCTTC.

This clone turned up a few times. The gene calls are TRBV5-1 and TRBJ2-7, with 10 bases that match TRBD1. CDR3 size: 15 residues. The J segment lost 5 bases and the V segment lost 4 bases, leaving 9 bases of the junction unmatched. The V gene's germline CDR1 is SGHRS and CDR2 YFSETQ. CDR3 sequence (DNA): TGCGCCAGCAGCGTGGGGGACAGGGGCGTGAACGAGCAGTACTTC. Amino acid sequence: CASSVGDRGVNEQYF.

The CDR3 bases are TGCGCCAGCAGCCAAGATCTGGCTAGCGGGGGGGCTCGAGGCGATGAGCAGTTCTTC. Protein sequence: CASSQDLASGGARGDEQFF. The chain joins TRBV4-1 to TRBJ2-1; 12 bases match TRBD2. Germline-derived CDR1 and CDR2 are MGHRA and YSYEKL. V was clipped by 0 bases and J by 8 bases; unmatched bases: 14. CDR3 length: 19 amino acids.

This clone is medium-sized within its sample. The chain combines TRBV11-3 with TRBJ1-4; maybe TRBD1 (5 bases). The ends were cut back, 7 bases at V and 7 bases at J, with 22 bases in the middle. The CDR3 contains 16 residues. Germline CDR1 is SGHNT and CDR2 is YENEEA. DNA of the CDR3: TGTGCCAGCACGCAGCTGATGGGGGGTATCGGTGAAAAACTGTTTTTT. Translating gives CASTQLMGGIGEKLFF.

The CDR3 sequence: CASSPQNGRNTIYF. CDR3 DNA: TGTGCCAGCAGTCCTCAGAATGGTCGAAACACCATATATTTT. This sequence joins TRBV28 and TRBJ1-3; D unclear. This CDR3 contains 14 residues. Trimming cost V 5 bases and J 5 bases, with 13 bases left between them. Germline assignment: CDR1 MDHEN and CDR2 SYDVKM.

The genes are TRBV6-8 and TRBJ2-3; D uncertain. Trimming stripped 7 bases from V and 0 bases from J, with 17 bases between. This CDR3 has 16 residues. Per the germline V gene, CDR1 is MNHGY and CDR2 is SAAAGT. CDR3 nucleotides: TGTGCCAGCACCATGGGCAGGCTCACAAGCACAGATACGCAGTATTTT. It yields the protein CASTMGRLTSTDTQYF.

The rearrangement links TRBV30 to TRBJ2-4; unclear D gene. V lost 2 bases and J 0 bases, leaving 14 bases between the germline ends. CDR1 and CDR2 from the germline V gene are GTSNPN and SVGIG (reference sequence). The CDR3 spans 16 residues. CDR3 coding DNA: TGTGCCTGGAGTCCCAGACCGGGTATAGCCAAAAACATTCAGTACTTC. Translating it yields CAWSPRPGIAKNIQYF.

This clone is labeled medium-sized. The chain is built from TRBV11-3 and TRBJ2-5, with 7 bases matching TRBD1. Germline trimming cut 3 bases from V and 5 bases from J; bases unmatched to any gene: 6. The CDR3 totals 14 residues. From germline, CDR1 is SGHNT and CDR2 YENEEA. The CDR3 region is CASSFFDREETQYF. CDR3 sequence (DNA): TGTGCCAGCAGCTTCTTTGACAGGGAGGAGACCCAGTACTTC.

The chain recombines TRBV6-8 with TRBJ2-3; D gene ambiguous. Trimming took off 7 bases at V and 2 bases at J, with 10 bases between the two ends. Germline CDR1 reads MNHGY; CDR2 reads SAAAGT. The CDR3 length is 13 residues. This chain's CDR3 is CASKPVHTDTQYF. As DNA, the CDR3 is TGTGCCAGCAAGCCGGTTCACACAGATACGCAGTATTTT.

Only a few counts were recorded for this clone. One junction end disagrees with the germline gene, perhaps due to a read error. The chain combines TRBV6-8 with TRBJ2-3, with a tentative D call TRBD2 (6 bases). The CDR3 contains 15 residues. The germline CDR1 and CDR2 sequences are MNHGY and SAAAGT. CDR3 sequence: CASSDSGLFSDTQYF. The CDR3 DNA follows: TGTGCCAGCAGTGACTCGGGACTTTTCTCAGATACGCAGTATTTT.

The V gene is TRBV11-3, the J gene TRBJ2-5; D not certain. The CDR3 has 15 residues. V lost 5 bases to trimming and J lost 5 bases, with 18 bases between them. Germline V gene data show CDR1 as SGHNT and CDR2 as YENEEA. CDR3 protein: CASSPRYGGQETQYF. CDR3 bases: TGTGCCAGCAGCCCACGATACGGTGGTCAGGAGACCCAGTACTTC.

V usage is TRBV11-3 and J usage is TRBJ2-7; D unresolved. The CDR3 loop spans 15 amino acids. Germline CDR1 reads SGHNT; CDR2 reads YENEEA. V was trimmed by 1 base and J by 0 bases, leaving 10 bases between them. The CDR3 nucleotides read TGTGCCAGCAGCTTAGTCCTATTGAGCTCCTACGAGCAGTACTTC. This codes for CASSLVLLSSYEQYF.

The DNA of the CDR3 is TGTGCCTGGAGTAGGCAGATTGGGGACTACACCTTC. Its translation: CAWSRQIGDYTF. V usage is TRBV30 and J usage is TRBJ1-2; D remains unclear. CDR3 length: 12 residues. Looked up from germline, CDR1 is GTSNPN and CDR2 is SVGIG (reference sequence). V was pared by 2 bases and J by 10 bases, with 14 bases between.

V gene TRBV11-3 combines with J gene TRBJ1-6; D gene ambiguous. Germline-derived CDR1 and CDR2 are SGHNT and YENEEA. The V gene lost 5 bases and the J gene lost 7 bases, with 15 bases spanning the gap. This CDR3 comprises 15 residues. The CDR3 reads CASSRREAPNSPLHF. CDR3 sequence (DNA): TGTGCCAGCAGCCGTAGGGAGGCTCCCAATTCACCCCTCCACTTT.